This TCR beta chain was recorded in a study of blood T cell repertoires in COVID-19. Across the study: Donors in the United States, Italy and Spain gave samples during acute or convalescent COVID-19. In each case, the material was cDNA or gDNA derived from T cells, B-cell-depleted T cells, or PBMCs.

Germline CDR1 reads SGHVS; CDR2 reads FQNEAQ. The CDR3 contains 12 residues. Trimming took 3 bases from V and 9 from J; bases not matched to a gene: 2. This clone came up once. In the source study's methods: Estimated nucleated cell counts came from reference gene primer amplification. TCRdb keeps only in-frame clones here, not all; method: immunoSEQ multiplex PCR. For V, J and clone size, that table is used; D and trimming come from the DNA. The table lists about 130,000 clones, more than 80% of them singletons. This chain connects TRBV7-8 to TRBJ2-1; 7 bases fit TRBD1. The specimen was peripheral blood. The sequence derives from a woman aged 55-69 years with acute or convalescent COVID-19. CDR3 amino acids: CASSFSGGEQFF. CDR3 bases: TGTGCCAGCAGCTTTTCAGGGGGTGAGCAGTTCTTC.